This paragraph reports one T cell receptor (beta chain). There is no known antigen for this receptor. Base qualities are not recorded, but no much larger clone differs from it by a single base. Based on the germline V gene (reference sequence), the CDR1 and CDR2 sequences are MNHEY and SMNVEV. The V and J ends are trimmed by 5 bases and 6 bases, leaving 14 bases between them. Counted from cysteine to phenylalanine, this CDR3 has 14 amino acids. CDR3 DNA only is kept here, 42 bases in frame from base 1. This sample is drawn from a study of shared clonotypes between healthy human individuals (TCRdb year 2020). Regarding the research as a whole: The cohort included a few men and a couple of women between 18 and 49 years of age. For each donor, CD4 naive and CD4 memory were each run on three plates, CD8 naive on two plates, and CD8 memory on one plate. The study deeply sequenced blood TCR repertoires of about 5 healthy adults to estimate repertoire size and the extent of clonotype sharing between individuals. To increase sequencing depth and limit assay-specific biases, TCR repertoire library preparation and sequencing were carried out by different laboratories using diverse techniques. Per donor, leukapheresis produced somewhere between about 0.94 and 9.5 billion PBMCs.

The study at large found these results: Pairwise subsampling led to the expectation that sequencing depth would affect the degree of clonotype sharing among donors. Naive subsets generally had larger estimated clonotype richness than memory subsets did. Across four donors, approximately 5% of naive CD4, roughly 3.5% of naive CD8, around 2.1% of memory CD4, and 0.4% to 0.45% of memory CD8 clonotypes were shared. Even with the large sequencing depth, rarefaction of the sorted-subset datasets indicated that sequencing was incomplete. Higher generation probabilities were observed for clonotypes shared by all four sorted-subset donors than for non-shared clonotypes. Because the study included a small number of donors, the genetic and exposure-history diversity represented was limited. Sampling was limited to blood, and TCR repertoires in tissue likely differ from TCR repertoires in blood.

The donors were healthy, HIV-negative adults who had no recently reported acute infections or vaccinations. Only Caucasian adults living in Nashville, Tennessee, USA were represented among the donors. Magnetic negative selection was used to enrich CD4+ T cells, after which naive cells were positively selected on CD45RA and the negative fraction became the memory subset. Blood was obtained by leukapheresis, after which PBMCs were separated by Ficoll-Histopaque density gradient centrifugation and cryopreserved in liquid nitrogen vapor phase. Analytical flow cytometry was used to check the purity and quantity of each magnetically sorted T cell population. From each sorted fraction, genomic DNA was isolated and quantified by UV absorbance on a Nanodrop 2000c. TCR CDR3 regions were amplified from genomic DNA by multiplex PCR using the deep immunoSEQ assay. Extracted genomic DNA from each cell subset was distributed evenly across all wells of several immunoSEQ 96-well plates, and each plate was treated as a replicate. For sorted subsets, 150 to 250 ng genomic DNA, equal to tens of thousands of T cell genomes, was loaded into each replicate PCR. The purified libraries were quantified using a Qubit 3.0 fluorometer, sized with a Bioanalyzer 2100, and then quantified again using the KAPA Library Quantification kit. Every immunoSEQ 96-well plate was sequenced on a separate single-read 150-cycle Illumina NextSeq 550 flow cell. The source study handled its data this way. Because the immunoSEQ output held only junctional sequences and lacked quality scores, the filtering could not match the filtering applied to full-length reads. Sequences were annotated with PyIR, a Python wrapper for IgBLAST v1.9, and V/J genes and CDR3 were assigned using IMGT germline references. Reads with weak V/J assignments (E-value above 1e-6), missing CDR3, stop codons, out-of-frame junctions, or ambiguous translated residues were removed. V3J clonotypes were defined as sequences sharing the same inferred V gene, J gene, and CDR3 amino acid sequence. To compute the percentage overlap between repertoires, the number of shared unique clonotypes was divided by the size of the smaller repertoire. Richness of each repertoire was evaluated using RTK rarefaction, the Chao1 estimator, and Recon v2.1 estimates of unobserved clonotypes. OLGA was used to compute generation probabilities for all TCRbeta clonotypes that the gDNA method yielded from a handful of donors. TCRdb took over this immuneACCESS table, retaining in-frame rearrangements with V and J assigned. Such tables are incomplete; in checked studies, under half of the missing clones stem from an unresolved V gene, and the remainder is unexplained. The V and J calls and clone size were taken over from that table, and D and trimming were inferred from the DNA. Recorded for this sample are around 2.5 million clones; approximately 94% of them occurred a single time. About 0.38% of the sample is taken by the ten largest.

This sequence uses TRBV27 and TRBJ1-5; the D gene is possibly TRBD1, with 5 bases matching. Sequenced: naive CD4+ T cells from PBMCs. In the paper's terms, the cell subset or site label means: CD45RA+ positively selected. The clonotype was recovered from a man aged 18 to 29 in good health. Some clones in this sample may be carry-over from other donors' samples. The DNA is TGTGCCAGCAGTCGCGGGGGGGAGGGTCAGCCCCAGCATTTT. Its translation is CASSRGGEGQPQHF.